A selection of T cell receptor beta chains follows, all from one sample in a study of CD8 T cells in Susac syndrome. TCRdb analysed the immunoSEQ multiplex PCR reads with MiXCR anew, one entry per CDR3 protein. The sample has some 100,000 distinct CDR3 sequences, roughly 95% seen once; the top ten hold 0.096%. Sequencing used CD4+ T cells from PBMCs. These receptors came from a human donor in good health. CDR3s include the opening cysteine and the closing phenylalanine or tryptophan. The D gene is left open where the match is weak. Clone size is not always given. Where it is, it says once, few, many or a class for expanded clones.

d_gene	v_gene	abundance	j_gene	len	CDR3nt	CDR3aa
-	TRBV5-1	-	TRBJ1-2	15	TGCGCCAGCAGCTTGGGGACAGAGTCTAACTATGGCTACACCTTC	CASSLGTESNYGYTF
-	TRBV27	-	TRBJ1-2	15	TGTGCCAGCAGCCTCTCGCGGGGCAGGTACTATGGCTACACCTTC	CASSLSRGRYYGYTF
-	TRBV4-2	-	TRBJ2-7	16	TGTGCCAGCAGCCAACCGGGGACCCAAAGGTGGTACGAGCAGTACTTC	CASSQPGTQRWYEQYF
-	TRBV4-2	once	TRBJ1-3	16	TGTGCCAGCAGCCAAGAGGGGGGCGTCTCTGGAAACACCATATATTTT	CASSQEGGVSGNTIYF
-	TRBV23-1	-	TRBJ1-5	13	TGCGCCACCCGGTGGGTTAGCAATCAGCCCCAGCATTTT	CATRWVSNQPQHF
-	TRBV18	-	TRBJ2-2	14	TGTGCCAGCTCACCGACCTGGGACACCGGGGAGCTGTTTTTT	CASSPTWDTGELFF
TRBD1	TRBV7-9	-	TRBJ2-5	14	TGTGCCAGCAGCCTCGGGACAGGGGGGGAGACCCAGTACTTC	CASSLGTGGETQYF
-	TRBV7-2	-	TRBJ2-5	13	TGTGCCAGCAGCTTAGAGCCCCTGGAGACCCAGTACTTC	CASSLEPLETQYF
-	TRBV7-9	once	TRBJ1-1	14	TGTGCCAGCAGCTCTCCCCCCAGGAACACTGAAGCTTTCTTT	CASSSPPRNTEAFF
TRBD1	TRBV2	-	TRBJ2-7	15	TGTGCCAGCAGTGGCCGGGACAGGGTTTCAGACGAGCAGTACTTC	CASSGRDRVSDEQYF
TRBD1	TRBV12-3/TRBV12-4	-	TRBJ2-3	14	TGTGCCAGCAATGACAGGGCCCGCACAGATACGCAGTATTTT	CASNDRARTDTQYF
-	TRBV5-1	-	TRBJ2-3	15	TGCGCCAGCCTCCTGGAGGGATCTAGCACAGATACGCAGTATTTT	CASLLEGSSTDTQYF
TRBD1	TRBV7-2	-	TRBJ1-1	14	TGTGCCAGCAGCGCGGGACAGGGGCGGACTGAAGCTTTCTTT	CASSAGQGRTEAFF
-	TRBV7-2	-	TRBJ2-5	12	TGTGCCAGCAGCTTCGGCCGTTGGACCCAGTACTTC	CASSFGRWTQYF
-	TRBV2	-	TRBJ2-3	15	TGTGCCAGCAGCCAACACGGGGGTTCGGGAGATACGCAGTATTTT	CASSQHGGSGDTQYF
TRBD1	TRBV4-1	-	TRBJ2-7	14	TGCGCCAGCAGCACGACAGGGGCCACCTACGAGCAGTACTTC	CASSTTGATYEQYF
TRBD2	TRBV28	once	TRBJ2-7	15	TGTGCCAGCAGTTTATCACCTGGACTAGCTTACGAGCAGTACTTC	CASSLSPGLAYEQYF
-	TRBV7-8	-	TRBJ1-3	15	TGTGCCAGCAGCCCCGCAGCCGGACAGACTCCTTCTCAATATTTT	CASSPAAGQTPSQYF
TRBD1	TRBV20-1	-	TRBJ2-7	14	TGCAGTGCTACCCATGGACAGGGGTCCTACGAGCAGTACTTC	CSATHGQGSYEQYF
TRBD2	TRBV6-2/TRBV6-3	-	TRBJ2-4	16	TGTGCCAGCAGTTACTCGCCGGGAGGGGTACAAAACATTCAGTACTTC	CASSYSPGGVQNIQYF
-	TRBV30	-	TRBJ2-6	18	TGTGCCTGGAGTGTAAGGGGGGGTCACCTCTCTGGGGCCAACGTCCTGACTTTC	CAWSVRGGHLSGANVLTF
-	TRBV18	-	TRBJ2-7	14	TGTGCCAGCTCACCCGGGACTCGAGAGGGGGAGCAGTACTTC	CASSPGTREGEQYF
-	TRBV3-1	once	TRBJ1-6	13	TGTGCCAGCAGCCAGAAGGCAGTTTCACCCCTCCACTTT	CASSQKAVSPLHF
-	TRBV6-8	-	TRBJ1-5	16	TGTGCCAGCAGCACCCCAGAAGGGAAGGAGGATCAGCCCCAGCATTTT	CASSTPEGKEDQPQHF
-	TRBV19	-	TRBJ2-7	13	TGTGCCAGTTCCAGACATCCCACCTACGAGCAGTACTTC	CASSRHPTYEQYF
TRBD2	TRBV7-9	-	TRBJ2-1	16	TGTGCCAGCAGCCAGACTAGCGGGAGTAAGTACAATGAGCAGTTCTTC	CASSQTSGSKYNEQFF
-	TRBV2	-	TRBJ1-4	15	TGTGCCAGCCGAGGCCCGGGACTGACTAATGAAAAACTGTTTTTT	CASRGPGLTNEKLFF
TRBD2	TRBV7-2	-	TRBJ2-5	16	TGTGCCAGCAGCCCCCACCTAGCGGGGGCACAAGAGACCCAGTACTTC	CASSPHLAGAQETQYF
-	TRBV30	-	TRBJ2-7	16	TGTGCCTGGAGTACGTTAAGGGCGCGGGTGGCCTACGAGCAGTACTTC	CAWSTLRARVAYEQYF